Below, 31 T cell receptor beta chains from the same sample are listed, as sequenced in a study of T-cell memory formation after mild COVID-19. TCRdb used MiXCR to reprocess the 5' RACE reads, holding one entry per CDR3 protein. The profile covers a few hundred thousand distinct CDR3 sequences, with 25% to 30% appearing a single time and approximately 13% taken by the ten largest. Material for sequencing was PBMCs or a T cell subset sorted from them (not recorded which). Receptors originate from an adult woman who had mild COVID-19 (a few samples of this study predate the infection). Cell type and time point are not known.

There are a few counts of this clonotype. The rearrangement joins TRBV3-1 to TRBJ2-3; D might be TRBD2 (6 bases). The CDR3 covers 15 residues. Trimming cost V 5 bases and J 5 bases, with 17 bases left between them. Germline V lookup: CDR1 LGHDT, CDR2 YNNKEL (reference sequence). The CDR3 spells CASSYKAGERDTQYF. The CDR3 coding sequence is TGTGCCAGCAGCTACAAAGCGGGTGAACGAGATACGCAGTATTTT.

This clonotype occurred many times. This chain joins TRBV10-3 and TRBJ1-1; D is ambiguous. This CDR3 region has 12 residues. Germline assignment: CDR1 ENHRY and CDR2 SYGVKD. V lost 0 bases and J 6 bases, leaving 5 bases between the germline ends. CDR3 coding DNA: TGTGCCATCAGTGAGTCTCCCCCTGAAGCTTTCTTT. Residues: CAISESPPEAFF.

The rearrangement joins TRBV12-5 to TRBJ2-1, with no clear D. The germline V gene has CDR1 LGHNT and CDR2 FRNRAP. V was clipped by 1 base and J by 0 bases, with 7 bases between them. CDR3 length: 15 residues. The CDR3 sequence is CASGLAWSSYNEQFF. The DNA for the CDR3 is TGTGCTAGTGGTTTGGCTTGGAGCTCCTACAATGAGCAGTTCTTC.

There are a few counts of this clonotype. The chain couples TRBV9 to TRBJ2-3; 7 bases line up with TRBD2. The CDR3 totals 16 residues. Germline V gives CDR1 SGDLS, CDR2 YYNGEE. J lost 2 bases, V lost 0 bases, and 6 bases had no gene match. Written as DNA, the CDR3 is TGTGCCAGCAGCGTAGGTCTAGCGGACCTCACAGATACGCAGTATTTT. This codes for CASSVGLADLTDTQYF.

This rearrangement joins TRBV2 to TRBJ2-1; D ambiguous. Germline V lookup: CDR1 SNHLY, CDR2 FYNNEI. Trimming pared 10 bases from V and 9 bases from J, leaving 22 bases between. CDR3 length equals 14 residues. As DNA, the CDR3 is TGTGCCACAGGTCATTTCCCCCTAATCGGTGAGCAGTTCTTC. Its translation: CATGHFPLIGEQFF.

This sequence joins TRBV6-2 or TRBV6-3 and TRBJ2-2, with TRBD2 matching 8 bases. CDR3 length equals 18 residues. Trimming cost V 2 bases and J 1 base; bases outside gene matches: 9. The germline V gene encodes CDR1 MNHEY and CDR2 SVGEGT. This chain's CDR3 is CASSYPPAGVLNTGELFF. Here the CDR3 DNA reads TGTGCCAGCAGTTACCCCCCAGCGGGGGTCCTGAACACCGGGGAGCTGTTTTTT.

The CDR3 coding sequence is TGTGCCAGCAGCTGCGGGGGATCGGAGACCCAGTACTTC. Translating gives CASSCGGSETQYF. The gene calls are TRBV7-4 and TRBJ2-5; 7 nucleotides align to TRBD2. The length of the CDR3 is 13 residues. The J segment lost 5 bases and the V segment lost 4 bases, leaving 4 bases of the junction unmatched. CDR1 is SGHVT, CDR2 SQSDAQ, per germline.

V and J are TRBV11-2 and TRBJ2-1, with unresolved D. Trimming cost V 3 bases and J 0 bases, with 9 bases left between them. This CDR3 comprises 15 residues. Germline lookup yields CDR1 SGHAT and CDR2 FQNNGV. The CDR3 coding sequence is TGTGCCAGCAGCTTGAGGCCCAGCTCCTACAATGAGCAGTTCTTC. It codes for CASSLRPSSYNEQFF.

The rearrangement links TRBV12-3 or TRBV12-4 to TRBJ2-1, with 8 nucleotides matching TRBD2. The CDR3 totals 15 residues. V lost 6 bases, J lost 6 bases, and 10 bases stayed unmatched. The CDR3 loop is CASSRTSGSINEQFF. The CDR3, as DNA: TGTGCCAGCAGCCGAACGAGCGGGAGTATCAATGAGCAGTTCTTC.

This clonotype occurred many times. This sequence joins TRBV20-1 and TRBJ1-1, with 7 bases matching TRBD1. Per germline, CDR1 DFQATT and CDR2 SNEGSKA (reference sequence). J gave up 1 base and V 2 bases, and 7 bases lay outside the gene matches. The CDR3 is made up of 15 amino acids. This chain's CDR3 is CSARPQGSWNTEAFF. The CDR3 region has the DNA TGCAGTGCTAGACCACAGGGGAGTTGGAACACTGAAGCTTTCTTT.

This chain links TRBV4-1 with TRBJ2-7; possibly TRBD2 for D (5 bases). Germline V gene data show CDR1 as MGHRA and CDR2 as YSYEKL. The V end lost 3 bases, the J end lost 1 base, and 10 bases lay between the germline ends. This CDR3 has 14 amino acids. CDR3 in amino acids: CASSHYPGSYEQYF. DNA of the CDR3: TGCGCCAGCAGCCACTACCCGGGATCCTACGAGCAGTACTTC.

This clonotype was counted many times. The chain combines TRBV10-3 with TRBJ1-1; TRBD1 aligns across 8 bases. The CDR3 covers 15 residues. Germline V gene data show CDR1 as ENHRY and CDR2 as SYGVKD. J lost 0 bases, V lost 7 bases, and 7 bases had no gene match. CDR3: CAINAGQAMNTEAFF. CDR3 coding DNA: TGTGCCATCAATGCGGGACAGGCCATGAACACTGAAGCTTTCTTT.

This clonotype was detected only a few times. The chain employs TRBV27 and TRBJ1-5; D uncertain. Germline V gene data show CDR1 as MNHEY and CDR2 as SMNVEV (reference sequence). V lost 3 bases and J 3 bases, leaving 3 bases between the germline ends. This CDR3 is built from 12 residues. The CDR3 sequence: CASSFPNQPQHF. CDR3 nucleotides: TGTGCCAGCAGTTTTCCCAATCAGCCCCAGCATTTT.

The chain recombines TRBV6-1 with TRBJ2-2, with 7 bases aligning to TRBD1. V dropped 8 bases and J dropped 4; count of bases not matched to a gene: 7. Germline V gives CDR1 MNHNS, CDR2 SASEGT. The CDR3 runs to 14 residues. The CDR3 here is CASGHRGRTGELFF. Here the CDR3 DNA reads TGTGCCAGCGGACACAGGGGTCGCACCGGGGAGCTGTTTTTT.

The CDR3 bases are TGCGCCAGCTGCCCTCTACAGGCGGGAAACACCGGGGAGCTGTTTTTT. This translates into CASCPLQAGNTGELFF. The chain links TRBV5-1 to TRBJ2-2, with a tentative D call TRBD2 (6 bases). Trimming took off 7 bases at V and 2 bases at J, with 18 bases between the two ends. Germline CDR1 SGHRS, CDR2 YFSETQ. The CDR3 consists of 16 residues.

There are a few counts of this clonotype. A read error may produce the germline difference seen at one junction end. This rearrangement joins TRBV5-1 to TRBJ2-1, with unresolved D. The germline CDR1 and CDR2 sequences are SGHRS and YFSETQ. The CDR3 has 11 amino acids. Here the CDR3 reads CASSFDNEQFF. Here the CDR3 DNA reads TGTGCCAGCAGTTTCGACAATGAGCAGTTCTTC.

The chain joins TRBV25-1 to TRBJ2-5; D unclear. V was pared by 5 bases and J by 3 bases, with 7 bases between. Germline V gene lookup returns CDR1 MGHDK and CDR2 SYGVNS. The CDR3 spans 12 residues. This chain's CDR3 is CASSRSKETQYF. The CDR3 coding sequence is TGTGCCAGCAGTCGATCCAAAGAGACCCAGTACTTC.

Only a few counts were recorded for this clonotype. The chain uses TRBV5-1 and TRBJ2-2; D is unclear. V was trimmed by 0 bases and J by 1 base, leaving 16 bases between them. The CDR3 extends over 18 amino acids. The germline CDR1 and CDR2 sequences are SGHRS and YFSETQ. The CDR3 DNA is TGCGCCAGCAGCTTGGGGTTGATAGGCAGGATGAACACCGGGGAGCTGTTTTTT. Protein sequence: CASSLGLIGRMNTGELFF. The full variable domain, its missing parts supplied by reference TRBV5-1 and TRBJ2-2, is KAGVTQTPRYLIKTRGQQVTLSCSPISGHRSVSWYQQTPGQGLQFLFEYFSETQRNKGNFPGRFSGRQFSNSRSEMNVSTLELGDSALYLCASSLGLIGRMNTGELFFGEGSRLTVL.

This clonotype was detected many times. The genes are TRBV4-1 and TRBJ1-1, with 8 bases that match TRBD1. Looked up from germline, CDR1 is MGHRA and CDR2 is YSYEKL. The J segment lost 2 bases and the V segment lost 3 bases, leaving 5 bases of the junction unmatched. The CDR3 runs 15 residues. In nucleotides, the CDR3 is TGCGCCAGCAGCCAGATACAGGGGGGTAACACTGAAGCTTTCTTT. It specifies CASSQIQGGNTEAFF.

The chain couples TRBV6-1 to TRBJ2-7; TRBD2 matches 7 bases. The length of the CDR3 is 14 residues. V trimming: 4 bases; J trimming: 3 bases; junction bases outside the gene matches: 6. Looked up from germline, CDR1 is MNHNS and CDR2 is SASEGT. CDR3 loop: CASSASTSFYEQYF. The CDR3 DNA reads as TGTGCCAGCAGTGCCTCGACTAGCTTCTACGAGCAGTACTTC.

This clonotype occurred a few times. CDR3 in DNA: TGCAGCGCACGACAGGGCGCCGCTCAGCCCCAGCATTTT. Translating it yields CSARQGAAQPQHF. The chain joins TRBV29-1 to TRBJ1-5; the match to TRBD1 covers 7 bases. CDR3 length: 13 amino acids. V lost 7 bases to trimming and J lost 6 bases; unmatched junction nucleotides: 9. The germline gives CDR1 SQVTM, CDR2 ANQGSEA.

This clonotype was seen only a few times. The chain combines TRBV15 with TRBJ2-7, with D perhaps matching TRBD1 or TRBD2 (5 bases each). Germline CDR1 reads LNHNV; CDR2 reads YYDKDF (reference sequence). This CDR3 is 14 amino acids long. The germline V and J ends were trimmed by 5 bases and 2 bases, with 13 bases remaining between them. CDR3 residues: CATSGTALPYEQYF. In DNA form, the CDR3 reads TGTGCCACCAGCGGGACGGCGCTACCCTACGAGCAGTACTTC.

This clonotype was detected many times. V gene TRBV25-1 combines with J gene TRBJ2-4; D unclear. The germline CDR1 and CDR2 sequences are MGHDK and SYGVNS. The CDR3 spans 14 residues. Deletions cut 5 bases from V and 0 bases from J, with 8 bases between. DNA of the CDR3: TGTGCCAGCAGTCCCGGCCGAGCCAAAAACATTCAGTACTTC. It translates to CASSPGRAKNIQYF.

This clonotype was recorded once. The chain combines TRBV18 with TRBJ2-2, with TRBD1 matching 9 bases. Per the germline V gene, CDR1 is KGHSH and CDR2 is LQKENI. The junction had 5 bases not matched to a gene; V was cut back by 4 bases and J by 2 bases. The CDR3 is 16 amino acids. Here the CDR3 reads CASSRSGQGNTGELFF. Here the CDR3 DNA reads TGTGCCAGCTCACGGTCGGGACAGGGAAACACCGGGGAGCTGTTTTTT.

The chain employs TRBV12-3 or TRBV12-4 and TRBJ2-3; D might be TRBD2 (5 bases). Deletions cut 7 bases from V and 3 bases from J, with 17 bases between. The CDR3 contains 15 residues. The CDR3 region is CASNGVGGRTDTQYF. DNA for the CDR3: TGTGCCAGCAACGGGGTGGGCGGGCGAACAGATACGCAGTATTTT.

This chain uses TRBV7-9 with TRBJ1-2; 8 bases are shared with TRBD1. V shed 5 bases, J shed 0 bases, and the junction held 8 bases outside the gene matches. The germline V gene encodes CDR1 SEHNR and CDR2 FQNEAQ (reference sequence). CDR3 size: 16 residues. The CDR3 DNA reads TGTGCCAGCAGCCGATCACAGGGGGTCACTAACTATGGCTACACCTTC. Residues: CASSRSQGVTNYGYTF.

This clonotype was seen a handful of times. CDR3 sequence reads: CATTGATNEKLFF. CDR3 DNA sequence: TGTGCCACCACGGGTGCAACTAATGAAAAACTGTTTTTT. The chain carries TRBV10-3 and TRBJ1-4; D is undetermined. CDR1 is ENHRY, CDR2 SYGVKD, per germline. V lost 10 bases and J lost 0, with 9 bases in between. This CDR3 has 13 amino acids.

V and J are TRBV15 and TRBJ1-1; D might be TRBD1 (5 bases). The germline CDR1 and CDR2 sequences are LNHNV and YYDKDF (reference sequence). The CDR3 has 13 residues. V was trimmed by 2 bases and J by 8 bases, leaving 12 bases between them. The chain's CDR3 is CATSRSSSGEAFF. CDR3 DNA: TGTGCCACCAGCAGATCCTCTTCAGGGGAAGCTTTCTTT.

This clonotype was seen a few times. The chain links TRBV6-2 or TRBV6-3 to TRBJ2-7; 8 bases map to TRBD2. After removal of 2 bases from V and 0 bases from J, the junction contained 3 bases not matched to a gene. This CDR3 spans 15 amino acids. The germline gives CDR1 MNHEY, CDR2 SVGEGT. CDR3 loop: CASSYKAGGSYEQYF. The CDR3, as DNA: TGTGCCAGCAGTTACAAGGCGGGGGGCTCCTACGAGCAGTACTTC.

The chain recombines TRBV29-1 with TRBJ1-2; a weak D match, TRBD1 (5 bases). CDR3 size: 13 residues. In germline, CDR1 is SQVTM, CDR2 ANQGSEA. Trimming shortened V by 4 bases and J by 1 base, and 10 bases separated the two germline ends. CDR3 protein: CSVGDGNNYGYTF. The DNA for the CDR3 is TGCAGCGTTGGGGACGGAAATAACTATGGCTACACCTTC.

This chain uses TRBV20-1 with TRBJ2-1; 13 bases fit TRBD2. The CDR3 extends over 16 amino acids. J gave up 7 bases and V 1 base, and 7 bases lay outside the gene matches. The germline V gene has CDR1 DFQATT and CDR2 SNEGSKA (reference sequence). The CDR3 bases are TGCAGTGCTAGAGGAAGGACTAGCGGGAGTTCGAATGAGCAGTTCTTC. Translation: CSARGRTSGSSNEQFF.